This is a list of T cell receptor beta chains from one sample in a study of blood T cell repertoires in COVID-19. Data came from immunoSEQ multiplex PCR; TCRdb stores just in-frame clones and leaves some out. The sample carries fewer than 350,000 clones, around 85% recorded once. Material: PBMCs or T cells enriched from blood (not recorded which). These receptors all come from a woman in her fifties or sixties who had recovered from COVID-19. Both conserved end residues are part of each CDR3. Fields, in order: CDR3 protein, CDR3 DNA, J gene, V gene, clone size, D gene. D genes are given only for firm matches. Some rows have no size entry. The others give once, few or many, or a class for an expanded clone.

CDR3 protein: CASRYTSGRGNEQFF
CDR3 DNA: TGTGCCAGTAGGTACACTAGCGGGCGCGGGAATGAGCAGTTCTTC
J gene: TRBJ2-1
V gene: TRBV19
clone size: few
D gene: TRBD2

CDR3 protein: CATRPELRNSPLHF
CDR3 DNA: TGCGCCACCCGACCAGAATTGCGGAATTCACCCCTCCACTTT
J gene: TRBJ1-6
V gene: TRBV10-2
clone size: -
D gene: -

CDR3 protein: CASRAPGTVNEKLFF
CDR3 DNA: TGTGCCAGCAGAGCCCCCGGGACAGTTAATGAAAAACTGTTTTTT
J gene: TRBJ1-4
V gene: TRBV6-5
clone size: -
D gene: TRBD1

CDR3 protein: CASRQTSGSLTDTQYF
CDR3 DNA: TGCGCCAGCAGACAGACGAGCGGGAGCCTCACAGATACGCAGTATTTT
J gene: TRBJ2-3
V gene: TRBV5-1
clone size: -
D gene: TRBD2

CDR3 protein: CASSPRTGLEQYF
CDR3 DNA: TGTGCCAGCAGCCCCCGGACAGGGCTCGAGCAGTACTTC
J gene: TRBJ2-7
V gene: TRBV7-6
clone size: -
D gene: TRBD1

CDR3 protein: CSVYDRGLEAFF
CDR3 DNA: TGCAGCGTTTATGACAGGGGCCTGGAAGCTTTCTTT
J gene: TRBJ1-1
V gene: TRBV29-1
clone size: -
D gene: TRBD1

CDR3 protein: CASSPPDRSYEQYF
CDR3 DNA: TGTGCCAGCAGCCCCCCAGACAGGTCCTACGAGCAGTACTTC
J gene: TRBJ2-7
V gene: TRBV7-9
clone size: -
D gene: -

CDR3 protein: CASSDREAGELFF
CDR3 DNA: TGTGCCAGCAGTGACAGGGAGGCCGGGGAGCTGTTTTTT
J gene: TRBJ2-2
V gene: TRBV2
clone size: -
D gene: -

CDR3 protein: CSVEERNTGELFF
CDR3 DNA: TGCAGCGTTGAGGAGAGAAACACCGGGGAGCTGTTTTTT
J gene: TRBJ2-2
V gene: TRBV29-1
clone size: -
D gene: -

CDR3 protein: CASKENRGTNEKLFF
CDR3 DNA: TGTGCCAGCAAGGAAAACAGGGGCACTAATGAAAAACTGTTTTTT
J gene: TRBJ1-4
V gene: TRBV28
clone size: once
D gene: TRBD1

CDR3 protein: CASSLIPGELFF
CDR3 DNA: TGTGCCAGCAGTTTAATCCCGGGGGAGCTGTTTTTT
J gene: TRBJ2-2
V gene: TRBV27
clone size: -
D gene: -

CDR3 protein: CASSQRTGTEAFF
CDR3 DNA: TGTGCCAGCAGCCAGAGGACGGGGACTGAAGCTTTCTTT
J gene: TRBJ1-1
V gene: TRBV3-1/TRBV3-2
clone size: -
D gene: -

CDR3 protein: CASSMASESGNTIYF
CDR3 DNA: TGTGCCAGTAGTATGGCCAGTGAATCTGGAAACACCATATATTTT
J gene: TRBJ1-3
V gene: TRBV19
clone size: -
D gene: -

CDR3 protein: CASSQDFTSAGVGANVLTF
CDR3 DNA: TGTGCCAGCAGCCAAGATTTTACCTCGGCAGGGGTCGGGGCCAACGTCCTGACTTTC
J gene: TRBJ2-6
V gene: TRBV14
clone size: -
D gene: -

CDR3 protein: CASSYPLGGAYEQYF
CDR3 DNA: TGTGCCAGCAGTTACCCGCTGGGAGGGGCCTACGAGCAGTACTTC
J gene: TRBJ2-7
V gene: TRBV6-2/TRBV6-3
clone size: -
D gene: TRBD2

CDR3 protein: CASSPGGGQGNQPQHF
CDR3 DNA: TGTGCCAGCTCACCAGGAGGGGGACAGGGCAATCAGCCCCAGCATTTT
J gene: TRBJ1-5
V gene: TRBV18
clone size: few
D gene: TRBD1

CDR3 protein: CASSRLDRGTEAFF
CDR3 DNA: TGTGCCAGCAGCCGCCTCGACAGAGGCACTGAAGCTTTCTTT
J gene: TRBJ1-1
V gene: TRBV3-1/TRBV3-2
clone size: few
D gene: -

CDR3 protein: CASSPGGRLFSGANVLTF
CDR3 DNA: TGTGCCAGCTCACCAGGTGGCAGGTTATTCTCTGGGGCCAACGTCCTGACTTTC
J gene: TRBJ2-6
V gene: TRBV18
clone size: -
D gene: -

CDR3 protein: CASSSTTSASSTDTQYF
CDR3 DNA: TGTGCCAGCAGCTCGACGACTAGCGCCTCTAGCACAGATACGCAGTATTTT
J gene: TRBJ2-3
V gene: TRBV7-9
clone size: -
D gene: TRBD2

CDR3 protein: CASSYPPGGANSPLHF
CDR3 DNA: TGTGCCAGCAGTTACCCTCCGGGAGGGGCGAATTCACCCCTCCACTTT
J gene: TRBJ1-6
V gene: TRBV6-2/TRBV6-3
clone size: -
D gene: -

CDR3 protein: CASGSTKLRNQPQHF
CDR3 DNA: TGTGCCAGTGGTTCTACCAAGCTTCGCAATCAGCCCCAGCATTTT
J gene: TRBJ1-5
V gene: TRBV19
clone size: -
D gene: -

CDR3 protein: CASSMGIHEQYF
CDR3 DNA: TGTGCCAGCAGCATGGGTATCCACGAGCAGTACTTC
J gene: TRBJ2-7
V gene: TRBV5-4
clone size: -
D gene: -